The T cell receptor (beta chain) described here comes from a study of CXCR3-negative and CXCR3-positive naive CD8 T cells. Study-wide findings and caveats: The level of CXCR3 expression partially decreased after cryopreservation; the majority of assays used fresh PBMCs. TRBV-TRBJ usage was similar across naive CXCR3 subsets but distinct in memory cells.

CD8+ T cell subsets were each sorted in triplicate, 300,000 or so cells apiece. Germline V gene data show CDR1 as WNHNN and CDR2 as SYGVQD (reference sequence). This CDR3 has 11 amino acids. On this clonotype: Its matching antigen is unknown.

The libraries of TRB cDNA were prepared using 5' RACE with UMI labels. TCRdb reprocessed the 5' RACE reads; each CDR3 protein has one entry and no DNA is given. In all, the sample yields some 130,000 distinct CDR3 sequences. The sequence derives from a human donor in good health. Some clones in this sample may be carry-over from other donors' samples. The sample consisted of naive CXCR3- CD8+ T cells from blood. Subset meaning: CD45RO-CCR7+CD27+CD95- naive CD8+ T cells lacking CXCR3 (TNR3-). The chain combines TRBV10-1 with TRBJ2-1. CDR3: CASSDGNEQFF.